The clone carrying this T cell receptor (beta chain) was found a few times. Its antigen is not identified. Clones were read by immunoSEQ multiplex PCR, and TCRdb kept only the in-frame ones, dropping some. The data hold 40,000 to 45,000 clones, with 65% to 90% observed a single time. This sample is part of a study of OX40 agonist ivuxolimab in advanced cancers. As for the study in general: Ivuxolimab, which is an agonistic anti-OX40 (CD134) antibody, was administered to the patients.

Study-level points and caveats: What antigens the expanded peripheral T cells recognized was never established.

Germline CDR1 is SGHRS and CDR2 is YFSETQ. This CDR3 has 17 amino acids. V was cut by 0 bases and J by 0 bases, with 13 bases left in between. The chain joins TRBV5-1 to TRBJ2-1; D might be TRBD1 or TRBD2, each matching 5 bases. This receptor was identified in an adult with an advanced solid tumor such as melanoma, head and neck, liver or kidney cancer. The sequenced sample was CD4+ or CD8+ T cells sorted from blood, obtained in a trial of the OX40 agonist ivuxolimab. Here the CDR3 reads CASSLEVWGSSYNEQFF. The CDR3 coding sequence is TGCGCCAGCAGCTTGGAAGTCTGGGGGAGCTCCTACAATGAGCAGTTCTTC.